One sample yielded the 26 T cell receptor beta chains listed below, sequenced in a study of cytomegalovirus exposure and HLA in healthy donors. TCRdb's copy holds only in-frame clones and misses some; the assay was immunoSEQ multiplex PCR. The table includes about 260,000 clones, around 90% detected once. Sequencing input: PBMCs. These receptors all stem from a woman aged 25 to 39 in good health and CMV-seronegative.

The chain employs TRBV6-5 and TRBJ2-1; D uncertain. CDR3 length: 16 residues. Per the germline V gene, CDR1 is MNHEY and CDR2 is SVGAGI. Trimming pared 0 bases from V and 7 bases from J, leaving 16 bases between. This CDR3 is CASSYSGSAEENEQFF. CDR3 DNA: TGTGCCAGCAGTTACTCGGGGTCGGCAGAGGAGAATGAGCAGTTCTTC.

The J gene is TRBJ1-2, the V gene TRBV5-1; D call uncertain. Germline values: CDR1 SGHRS, CDR2 YFSETQ. There are 15 residues in the CDR3. The V gene lost 0 bases and the J gene lost 0 bases, with 9 bases spanning the gap. Here the CDR3 reads CASSLDSTSNYGYTF. CDR3 nucleotides: TGCGCCAGCAGCTTGGATTCCACCTCTAACTATGGCTACACCTTC.

This chain links TRBV18 with TRBJ2-2, with D possibly being TRBD1 (6 bases). Trimming left V 2 bases short and J 1 base short, with 8 bases between. This CDR3 comprises 15 residues. Germline CDR1 reads KGHSH; CDR2 reads LQKENI. The CDR3 loop is CASSPSGQNTGELFF. CDR3 coding DNA: TGTGCCAGCTCACCATCGGGACAGAACACCGGGGAGCTGTTTTTT.

This chain links TRBV12-2 with TRBJ1-3; no check of the table's D call, TRBD1, against the DNA was made. TRBV12-2 is termed a pseudogene. The CDR3 is 13 residues long. For the CDR3, the DNA is TGTGCAAGTCGCCGAACATGGGGAAACACCATATATTTT. This sequence encodes CASRRTWGNTIYF.

This sequence joins TRBV6-1 and TRBJ1-1; no firm D call. The ends were cut back, 5 bases at V and 0 bases at J, with 13 bases in the middle. CDR1 MNHNS and CDR2 SASEGT come from the germline V gene. This CDR3 spans 15 amino acids. The CDR3, as DNA: TGTGCCAGCAGTAGAGCGGACGGGATGAACACTGAAGCTTTCTTT. This gives the protein CASSRADGMNTEAFF.

This clone has just one count. V gene TRBV28 combines with J gene TRBJ2-3; D may be TRBD1 or TRBD2 (5 bases each). Germline CDR1 MDHEN, CDR2 SYDVKM. CDR3 length equals 14 residues. The ends were cut back, 7 bases at V and 7 bases at J, with 18 bases in the middle. In DNA, the CDR3 is TGTGCCAGCACCACAATGGGACGGCAGAATACGCAGTATTTT. It encodes CASTTMGRQNTQYF.

This rearrangement joins TRBV4-1 to TRBJ1-2; perhaps TRBD1 as D (5 bases). V was clipped by 1 base and J by 0 bases, with 12 bases between them. From germline, CDR1 is MGHRA and CDR2 YSYEKL. The CDR3 sequence is 16 residues long. CDR3: CASSQAEGAANYGYTF. CDR3 nucleotides: TGCGCCAGCAGCCAAGCCGAAGGGGCAGCTAACTATGGCTACACCTTC.

The rearrangement uses TRBV27 and TRBJ2-1; a possible D gene is TRBD1 (6 bases). Germline assignment: CDR1 MNHEY and CDR2 SMNVEV (reference sequence). This CDR3 spans 14 amino acids. V was trimmed by 3 bases and J by 10 bases, leaving 16 bases between them. CDR3 in DNA: TGTGCCAGCAGTTTTCAGGCAGGGGTTAGGGAGCAGTTCTTC. Its translation: CASSFQAGVREQFF.

V and J are TRBV5-4 and TRBJ2-2; TRBD2 agrees at 11 bases. The V gene's germline CDR1 is SGHNT and CDR2 YYREEE (reference sequence). This CDR3 has 16 residues. The junction had 10 bases not matched to a gene; V was cut back by 5 bases and J by 7 bases. Here the CDR3 DNA reads TGTGCCAGCAGGGCGGAACTAGCGGGAGTTAGCGGGGAGCTGTTTTTT. Its translation is CASRAELAGVSGELFF.

The CDR3 is CASSVTGGFTEAFF. CDR3 in DNA: TGTGCCAGCAGTGTGACAGGGGGCTTCACTGAAGCTTTCTTT. The genes are TRBV27 and TRBJ1-1; 10 positions agree with TRBD1. Trimming cost V 5 bases and J 4 bases; bases outside gene matches: 4. CDR1 and CDR2 (germline): MNHEY, SMNVEV (reference sequence). This CDR3 comprises 14 residues.

The rearrangement joins TRBV11-3 to TRBJ2-1, with 11 bases identical to TRBD2. This CDR3 is built from 13 residues. The J segment lost 8 bases and the V segment lost 8 bases, leaving 5 bases of the junction unmatched. The germline CDR1 and CDR2 sequences are SGHNT and YENEEA. CDR3 sequence reads: CASLAGGGDEQFF. As DNA, the CDR3 is TGTGCCAGCCTAGCGGGAGGAGGTGATGAGCAGTTCTTC.

This clone occurred a few times. The chain combines TRBV11-2 with TRBJ2-1, with D perhaps TRBD1 (5 bases). CDR3 size: 13 residues. The V gene lost 2 bases and the J gene lost 15 bases, with 17 bases spanning the gap. CDR1 is SGHAT and CDR2 is FQNNGV in the germline V gene. DNA for the CDR3: TGTGCCAGCAGCTTAATGTTTGGGGCCCCCGTGTTCTTC. It is translated as CASSLMFGAPVFF.

This chain joins TRBV5-1 and TRBJ2-5; TRBD1 matches at 8 bases. The germline V gene has CDR1 SGHRS and CDR2 YFSETQ. The J segment lost 5 bases and the V segment lost 0 bases, leaving 6 bases of the junction unmatched. The CDR3 extends over 15 amino acids. The CDR3 reads CASSLGFGQGETQYF. The DNA of the CDR3 is TGCGCCAGCAGCTTGGGCTTTGGACAGGGCGAGACCCAGTACTTC.

The V gene is TRBV28, the J gene TRBJ2-1, with 7 bases aligning to TRBD2. The CDR3 sequence is 12 residues long. V was pared by 2 bases and J by 9 bases, with 1 base of the junction left unmatched. Germline CDR1 and CDR2: MDHEN and SYDVKM. The CDR3 DNA follows: TGTGCCAGCAGTTTAGGCGGGGGTGAGCAGTTCTTC. Translation: CASSLGGGEQFF.

This chain joins TRBV2 and TRBJ2-3; 10 nucleotides align to TRBD1. The germline CDR1 and CDR2 sequences are SNHLY and FYNNEI. The ends lost 9 bases at V and 6 bases at J; junction bases unmatched: 9. The CDR3 has 14 residues. The CDR3 reads CASDGTGDFDTQYF. Here the CDR3 DNA reads TGTGCCAGTGATGGGACAGGGGATTTTGATACGCAGTATTTT. Filled out from reference TRBV2 and TRBJ2-3, the complete variable domain reads EPEVTQTPSHQVTQMGQEVILRCVPISNHLYFYWYRQILGQKVEFLVSFYNNEISEKSEIFDDQFSVERPDGSNFTLKIRSTKLEDSAMYFCASDGTGDFDTQYFGPGTRLTVL.

V gene TRBV7-6 combines with J gene TRBJ2-5; maybe TRBD1 (6 bases). Germline V gene data show CDR1 as SGHVS and CDR2 as FNYEAQ. Between the trimmed V and J ends, which lost 0 bases and 1 base, there was a span of 9 bases. The CDR3 consists of 15 residues. The CDR3 sequence: CASSLAQGPQETQYF. Written as DNA, the CDR3 is TGTGCCAGCAGCTTAGCACAGGGCCCCCAAGAGACCCAGTACTTC.

The chain uses TRBV27 and TRBJ2-4; maybe TRBD1 (5 bases). This CDR3 spans 16 amino acids. V lost 2 bases to trimming and J lost 1 base, with 12 bases between them. Germline V gives CDR1 MNHEY, CDR2 SMNVEV (reference sequence). CDR3 nucleotide sequence: TGTGCCAGCAGTTTAGGGTGGAAGGGGGCCAAAAACATTCAGTACTTC. It specifies CASSLGWKGAKNIQYF.

V usage is TRBV2 and J usage is TRBJ1-4; no clear D gene. The ends were cut back, 6 bases at V and 2 bases at J, with 10 bases in the middle. The CDR3 covers 14 residues. Germline CDR1 is SNHLY and CDR2 is FYNNEI. This chain's CDR3 is CASRGVRTNEKLFF. The CDR3 DNA sequence: TGTGCCAGCAGAGGTGTACGGACTAATGAAAAACTGTTTTTT. Complete variable domain (other parts from reference TRBV2 and TRBJ1-4): EPEVTQTPSHQVTQMGQEVILRCVPISNHLYFYWYRQILGQKVEFLVSFYNNEISEKSEIFDDQFSVERPDGSNFTLKIRSTKLEDSAMYFCASRGVRTNEKLFFGSGTQLSVL.

J is TRBJ2-5 and V is TRBV28; 13 bases align to TRBD2. This CDR3 comprises 16 residues. Germline V CDR1 and CDR2: MDHEN, SYDVKM. With V trimmed by 3 bases and J by 5 bases, 6 bases remained unmatched. CDR3 in amino acids: CASSFGLAGDEETQYF. The CDR3 DNA sequence: TGTGCCAGCAGTTTCGGACTAGCGGGAGATGAGGAGACCCAGTACTTC.

This chain connects TRBV14 to TRBJ2-3; 14 bases fit TRBD2. Germline assignment: CDR1 SGHDN and CDR2 FVKESK. The CDR3 contains 16 residues. V lost 5 bases, J lost 6 bases, and 7 bases stayed unmatched. This CDR3 is CASSETSGRALDTQYF. As DNA, the CDR3 is TGTGCCAGCAGCGAGACTAGCGGGAGGGCCTTGGATACGCAGTATTTT.

This chain's CDR3 is CASSWSGTNNEQFF. The CDR3 nucleotides are TGCGCCAGCAGCTGGAGCGGAACCAACAATGAGCAGTTCTTC. The chain has TRBV5-1 and TRBJ2-1; D possibly corresponds to TRBD2 (5 bases). CDR3 length equals 14 residues. The germline V gene encodes CDR1 SGHRS and CDR2 YFSETQ. V was cut by 3 bases and J by 5 bases, with 12 bases left in between.

V gene TRBV11-1 combines with J gene TRBJ2-7; no firm D call. This CDR3 has 12 residues. The germline gives CDR1 SGHAT, CDR2 FQDESV (reference sequence). The V gene lost 5 bases and the J gene lost 4 bases, with 9 bases spanning the gap. CDR3 amino acids: CASSHGPYEQYF. The CDR3 nucleotides are TGTGCCAGCAGCCACGGGCCGTACGAGCAGTACTTC.

The V gene is TRBV19, the J gene TRBJ2-3; no definite D call. The CDR3 length is 12 residues. Germline CDR1 is LNHDA and CDR2 is SQIVND (reference sequence). V was shortened by 3 bases and J by 2 bases, with 3 bases between the two germline ends. Here the CDR3 DNA reads TGTGCCAGTAGTATGCACACAGATACGCAGTATTTT. As protein: CASSMHTDTQYF.

The V and J genes are TRBV15 and TRBJ2-7; D remains ambiguous. The CDR3 sequence is 13 residues long. CDR1 LNHNV and CDR2 YYDKDF come from the germline V gene (reference sequence). The V and J ends lost 0 bases and 7 bases respectively, with 10 bases between them. In DNA form, the CDR3 reads TGTGCCACCAGCAGAGACACGGGTGGGGAGCAGTACTTC. Its protein product is CATSRDTGGEQYF.

The chain uses TRBV28 and TRBJ2-3, with 7 bases fitting TRBD2. CDR1 MDHEN and CDR2 SYDVKM come from the germline V gene. The CDR3 is 16 residues long. The V segment lost 3 bases and the J segment 2 bases; nucleotides outside the gene matches: 8. The CDR3 sequence is CASSFFRGGSTDTQYF. Written as DNA, the CDR3 is TGTGCCAGCAGTTTCTTCCGCGGGGGATCCACAGATACGCAGTATTTT.

For this clone: This same CDR3 is encoded by further DNA sequences in the sample. The gene calls are TRBV9 and TRBJ2-7; D possibly corresponds to TRBD1 (5 bases). In germline, CDR1 is SGDLS, CDR2 YYNGEE. V was cut by 0 bases and J by 3 bases, with 7 bases left in between. The CDR3 extends over 13 amino acids. CDR3 coding DNA: TGTGCCAGCAGCGTAGGAGACAGCTACGAGCAGTACTTC. This gives the protein CASSVGDSYEQYF.